Presented here are 6 T cell receptor beta chains from one specimen sequenced in a study of cytomegalovirus exposure and HLA in healthy donors. The PCR used 60 Vbeta and 13 Jbeta primers. This table comes from immunoSEQ multiplex PCR, and its TCRdb copy is limited to in-frame clones, with some not included. The sample has 95,000 to 150,000 clones, 60% to 80% seen once. The material sequenced was PBMCs. These receptors were obtained from a woman aged 45-65 years in good health and CMV-seronegative.

The chain joins TRBV9 to TRBJ2-3, with TRBD1 identical over 7 bases. Germline V gene sequence: CDR1 SGDLS, CDR2 YYNGEE. After removal of 3 bases from V and 2 bases from J, the junction contained 3 bases not matched to a gene. CDR3 length equals 14 residues. The CDR3 reads CASSAQGYTDTQYF. CDR3 in DNA: TGTGCCAGCAGCGCACAGGGGTACACAGATACGCAGTATTTT.

In its sample, this clone was seen once. The chain couples TRBV10-3 to TRBJ1-2; 7 bases are shared with TRBD1. The CDR3 consists of 14 residues. Looked up from germline, CDR1 is ENHRY and CDR2 is SYGVKD. Germline trimming cut 10 bases from V and 7 bases from J; bases unmatched to any gene: 15. The CDR3 nucleotides are TGTGCCACCCAGCCGACCGGGACAGTCTTTGGCTACACCTTC. The encoded protein is CATQPTGTVFGYTF.

This clone was seen a few times. The chain uses TRBV6-1 and TRBJ1-5; 10 bases line up with TRBD1. J was trimmed by 0 bases and V by 4 bases; bases with no gene match: 15. The CDR3 has 20 amino acids. CDR1 and CDR2 from the germline V gene are MNHNS and SASEGT. This CDR3 is CASSGVRPGQGDYSNQPQHF. CDR3 coding DNA: TGTGCCAGCAGTGGCGTGCGTCCCGGACAGGGGGATTATAGCAATCAGCCCCAGCATTTT.

The genes are TRBV19 and TRBJ2-7; D may be TRBD1 (7 bases). CDR3 length: 16 residues. CDR1 and CDR2 from the germline V gene are LNHDA and SQIVND (reference sequence). V lost 5 bases to trimming and J lost 2 bases, with 19 bases between them. The CDR3 protein is CASSSPTGGQPYEQYF. The CDR3 nucleotides are TGTGCCAGTAGTTCCCCCACCGGGGGACAGCCCTACGAGCAGTACTTC.

This clone was counted a single time. The chain combines TRBV6-1 with TRBJ1-1; 7 bases match TRBD1. V shed 5 bases, J shed 4 bases, and the junction held 7 bases outside the gene matches. The CDR3 sequence is 14 residues long. Germline CDR1 is MNHNS and CDR2 is SASEGT. CDR3 bases: TGTGCCAGCAGTTATCAGGGGGTTGGCACTGAAGCTTTCTTT. It specifies CASSYQGVGTEAFF.

This clone showed up just once. The genes are TRBV7-9 and TRBJ2-7, with D possibly matching TRBD1 (6 bases). The ends were cut back, 4 bases at V and 5 bases at J, with 21 bases in the middle. From germline, CDR1 is SEHNR and CDR2 FQNEAQ (reference sequence). This CDR3 spans 16 amino acids. CDR3 sequence reads: CASSSAARDTRNEQYF. CDR3 coding DNA: TGTGCCAGCAGCTCGGCGGCCCGGGACACCCGGAACGAGCAGTACTTC.